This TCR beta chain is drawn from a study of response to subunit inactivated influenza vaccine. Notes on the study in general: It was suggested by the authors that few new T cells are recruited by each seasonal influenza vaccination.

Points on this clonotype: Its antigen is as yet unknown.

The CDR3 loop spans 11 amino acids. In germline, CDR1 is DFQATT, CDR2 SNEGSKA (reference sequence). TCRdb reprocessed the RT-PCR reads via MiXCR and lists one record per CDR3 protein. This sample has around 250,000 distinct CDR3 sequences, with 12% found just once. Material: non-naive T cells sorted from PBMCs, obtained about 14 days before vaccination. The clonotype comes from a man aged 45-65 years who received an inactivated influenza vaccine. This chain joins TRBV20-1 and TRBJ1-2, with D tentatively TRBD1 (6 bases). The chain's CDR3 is CNIPGEVGYTF. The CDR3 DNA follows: TGCAACATACCAGGGGAGGTCGGCTACACCTTC.